These 17 T cell receptor beta chains were sequenced from one sample in a study of T cells in localized non-small cell lung cancer. Sequenced by immunoSEQ multiplex PCR; TCRdb stores in-frame clones only, minus some. Of about 2,600 clones in the sample, about 20% were seen once. The material sequenced was lung tumor tissue, taken before any cancer treatment. Receptors originate from a male donor aged 60 or over with stage III squamous cell lung carcinoma.

In its sample, this clone was seen a few times. The chain uses TRBV6-8 and TRBJ1-5; D gene uncertain. This CDR3 region has 14 residues. V lost 5 bases and J lost 3, with 11 bases in between. The germline gives CDR1 MNHGY, CDR2 SAAAGT. CDR3 nucleotides: TGTGCCAGCAGTCCGGGAGGGTTCAATCAGCCCCAGCATTTT. Protein: CASSPGGFNQPQHF.

Here the CDR3 reads CASRIGQPLGEMNTEAFF. CDR3 nucleotide sequence: TGCGCCAGCAGAATCGGACAGCCATTGGGTGAGATGAACACTGAAGCTTTCTTT. This chain uses TRBV5-1 with TRBJ1-1; TRBD1 might be the D (6 bases). CDR3 length: 18 residues. The germline CDR1 and CDR2 sequences are SGHRS and YFSETQ. V was clipped by 5 bases and J by 0 bases, with 23 bases between them.

V gene TRBV5-1 combines with J gene TRBJ1-1, with a weak D call TRBD1 (6 bases). Germline CDR1 is SGHRS and CDR2 is YFSETQ. The ends were cut back, 0 bases at V and 5 bases at J, with 11 bases in the middle. This CDR3 has 14 residues. The CDR3 loop reads CASSLVQGETEAFF. For the CDR3, the DNA is TGCGCCAGCAGCTTGGTACAGGGTGAGACTGAAGCTTTCTTT.

V gene TRBV19 combines with J gene TRBJ1-2; 7 nucleotides match TRBD1. V lost 4 bases and J lost 0; bases outside the gene matches: 5. This CDR3 contains 15 residues. Germline V gene data show CDR1 as LNHDA and CDR2 as SQIVND (reference sequence). The CDR3 sequence is CASSSGTEANYGYTF. The CDR3 bases are TGTGCCAGTAGTAGCGGGACAGAAGCTAACTATGGCTACACCTTC.

This clone was seen a few times. V usage is TRBV19 and J usage is TRBJ1-4; the D is unclear. This CDR3 is built from 18 residues. The V end was cut by 4 bases, the J end by 5 bases, with 23 bases between. The germline V gene encodes CDR1 LNHDA and CDR2 SQIVND (reference sequence). For the CDR3, the DNA is TGTGCCAGTAGTAATGGGCCACACAGTGCGGCTAAGAATGAAAAACTGTTTTTT. Translating gives CASSNGPHSAAKNEKLFF.

The chain has TRBV11-3 and TRBJ2-7; 8 bases align to TRBD1. V dropped 3 bases and J dropped 3; count of bases not matched to a gene: 7. CDR1 and CDR2 (germline): SGHNT, YENEEA. There are 15 residues in the CDR3. CDR3 amino acids: CASSLVWTGNYEQYF. CDR3 coding DNA: TGTGCCAGCAGCTTGGTATGGACAGGGAACTACGAGCAGTACTTC.

This clone was seen a handful of times. This chain links TRBV29-1 with TRBJ1-2; D gene ambiguous. CDR3 size: 13 residues. Trimming removed 4 bases from V and 3 bases from J, with 12 bases in between. Germline V CDR1 and CDR2: SQVTM, ANQGSEA. The CDR3 region is CSVGNTGYYGYTF. The CDR3 DNA is TGCAGCGTTGGAAATACGGGATACTATGGCTACACCTTC.

This clone showed up just a few times. This sequence joins TRBV11-3 and TRBJ2-7; D unresolved. Germline V gene data show CDR1 as SGHNT and CDR2 as YENEEA. CDR3 length equals 15 residues. The germline V and J ends were trimmed by 5 bases and 4 bases, with 18 bases remaining between them. The CDR3 region has the DNA TGTGCCAGCAGCAAAAGTCCTAATACCATATACGAGCAGTACGTC. Its protein product is CASSKSPNTIYEQYV.

The chain combines TRBV5-1 with TRBJ2-6; D perhaps matches TRBD2 (6 bases). V was clipped by 0 bases and J by 0 bases, with 13 bases between them. Germline CDR1 and CDR2: SGHRS and YFSETQ. The CDR3 totals 18 residues. The CDR3: CASSLVAAAGSGANVLTF. CDR3 nucleotides: TGCGCCAGCAGCTTGGTAGCGGCCGCTGGCTCTGGGGCCAACGTCCTGACTTTC. Full variable domain (remainder filled in from reference TRBV5-1 and TRBJ2-6): KAGVTQTPRYLIKTRGQQVTLSCSPISGHRSVSWYQQTPGQGLQFLFEYFSETQRNKGNFPGRFSGRQFSNSRSEMNVSTLELGDSALYLCASSLVAAAGSGANVLTFGAGSRLTVL.

J is TRBJ2-5 and V is TRBV11-3; maybe TRBD2 (5 bases). Germline V gives CDR1 SGHNT, CDR2 YENEEA. Trimming removed 6 bases from V and 4 bases from J, with 15 bases in between. This CDR3 is 14 amino acids long. CDR3 residues: CASSPRTPGETQYF. The CDR3 region has the DNA TGTGCCAGCAGTCCCCGGACTCCGGGAGAGACCCAGTACTTC. Complete variable domain (other parts from reference TRBV11-3 and TRBJ2-5): EAGVVQSPRYKIIEKKQPVAFWCNPISGHNTLYWYLQNLGQGPELLIRYENEEAVDDSQLPKDRFSAERLKGVDSTLKIQPAELGDSAVYLCASSPRTPGETQYFGPGTRLLVL.

This sequence joins TRBV6-8 and TRBJ1-2; D remains unclear. The V and J ends lost 7 bases and 2 bases respectively, with 8 bases between them. This CDR3 comprises 12 residues. Germline assignment: CDR1 MNHGY and CDR2 SAAAGT. The CDR3: CASTDLNYGYTF. The CDR3 DNA follows: TGTGCCAGCACGGACTTAAACTATGGCTACACCTTC.

This clone was counted a few times. The genes are TRBV6-8 and TRBJ2-3, with no clear D. Germline loops: CDR1 MNHGY, CDR2 SAAAGT. Trimming cost V 5 bases and J 0 bases, with 9 bases left between them. CDR3 length: 14 residues. The CDR3 reads CASSPITSTDTQYF. The CDR3 nucleotides are TGTGCCAGCAGTCCCATCACTAGCACAGATACGCAGTATTTT.

A few counts support this clone. The V call is TRBV11-3, the J call TRBJ2-1; 8 bases match TRBD1. The germline gives CDR1 SGHNT, CDR2 YENEEA. V dropped 0 bases and J dropped 6; count of bases not matched to a gene: 4. CDR3 length: 15 residues. The CDR3 region is CASSLDGTGINEQFF. The CDR3 nucleotides read TGTGCCAGCAGCTTAGACGGGACAGGTATCAATGAGCAGTTCTTC. Drawing the rest from reference TRBV11-3 and TRBJ2-1, the complete variable domain is EAGVVQSPRYKIIEKKQPVAFWCNPISGHNTLYWYLQNLGQGPELLIRYENEEAVDDSQLPKDRFSAERLKGVDSTLKIQPAELGDSAVYLCASSLDGTGINEQFFGPGTRLTVL.

V and J are TRBV11-3 and TRBJ1-1; 8 bases map to TRBD1. The CDR3 spans 15 residues. Germline CDR1 reads SGHNT; CDR2 reads YENEEA. V lost 5 bases, J lost 5 bases, and 10 bases stayed unmatched. The CDR3 spells CASSIRTGRGTEAFF. The DNA for the CDR3 is TGTGCCAGCAGCATAAGGACAGGGCGAGGAACTGAAGCTTTCTTT.

This clone was counted a single time. The chain recombines TRBV19 with TRBJ1-2; 7 nucleotides match TRBD1. The CDR3 loop spans 15 amino acids. CDR1 and CDR2 from the germline V gene are LNHDA and SQIVND (reference sequence). V trimming: 2 bases; J trimming: 3 bases; junction bases outside the gene matches: 6. CDR3 DNA sequence: TGTGCCAGTAGTATAACCGCAGGGGGTGACTATGGCTACACCTTC. Its translation: CASSITAGGDYGYTF.

By sample fraction, this clone is medium-sized. The chain combines TRBV6-8 with TRBJ1-2, with 7 bases lining up with TRBD1. This CDR3 is 14 amino acids long. The germline V gene has CDR1 MNHGY and CDR2 SAAAGT. The junction had 7 bases not matched to a gene; V was cut back by 6 bases and J by 3 bases. The CDR3 region has the DNA TGTGCCAGCAGCTTGACAGGGCCGGACTATGGCTACACCTTC. This sequence encodes CASSLTGPDYGYTF.

The chain has TRBV19 and TRBJ1-1; a weak D match, TRBD1 (5 bases). Germline V lookup: CDR1 LNHDA, CDR2 SQIVND (reference sequence). Trimming removed 6 bases from V and 4 bases from J, with 9 bases in between. This CDR3 is 12 amino acids long. The CDR3 reads CASSSGVTEAFF. The CDR3 region has the DNA TGTGCCAGTAGCTCGGGGGTCACTGAAGCTTTCTTT.